These 9 T cell receptor beta chains were all obtained from the same sample, sequenced in a study of graft-versus-host responses after intestinal transplantation. The antigens for these receptors are not known. Data came from immunoSEQ multiplex PCR; TCRdb stores just in-frame clones and leaves some out. This sample has 100,000 to 110,000 clones, with roughly 87% found just once. Sequenced here: unstimulated CD4+ T cells sorted from spleen or lymph node cells, sampled before transplant. Every receptor here comes from a human donor who was the organ donor for an intestinal transplant.

The chain recombines TRBV18 with TRBJ2-7; 11 bases are shared with TRBD2. From germline, CDR1 is KGHSH and CDR2 LQKENI. The junction had 4 bases not matched to a gene; V was cut back by 3 bases and J by 6 bases. The CDR3 has 14 residues. The CDR3 sequence: CASSPSGGAFEQYF. In DNA form, the CDR3 reads TGTGCCAGCTCACCTAGCGGGGGGGCGTTCGAGCAGTACTTC.

Comment on this clone: A junction end diverges from the germline sequence, so it may reflect a read error. The V and J genes are TRBV19 and TRBJ2-7, with TRBD1 identical over 7 bases. Per germline, CDR1 LNHDA and CDR2 SQIVND (reference sequence). This CDR3 is built from 16 residues. Here the CDR3 DNA reads TGTGCCAGTAGTACACTAGAGGACAGGTCCCAAGGGCAGTTTGATTTC. Translation: CASSTLEDRSQGQFDF.

V and J are TRBV11-2 and TRBJ1-4, with 9 positions matching TRBD1. CDR1 is SGHAT, CDR2 FQNNGV, per germline. CDR3 length equals 17 residues. With V trimmed by 4 bases and J by 7 bases, 13 bases remained unmatched. The CDR3 loop reads CASSWGQGGILSEKLFF. DNA of the CDR3: TGTGCCAGCAGCTGGGGACAGGGCGGAATCTTAAGTGAAAAACTGTTTTTT.

The rearrangement joins TRBV7-3 to TRBJ2-5, with D possibly called TRBD1 or TRBD2 (5 bases each). Per germline, CDR1 SGHTA and CDR2 FQGTGA. Trimming took off 4 bases at V and 1 base at J, with 7 bases between the two ends. There are 13 residues in the CDR3. The CDR3 sequence: CASSSGTQETQYF. The CDR3 DNA sequence: TGTGCCAGCAGCTCCGGGACCCAAGAGACCCAGTACTTC.

The rearrangement uses TRBV19 and TRBJ1-1, with TRBD1 matching 7 bases. The V segment lost 7 bases and the J segment 1 base; nucleotides outside the gene matches: 9. The germline gives CDR1 LNHDA, CDR2 SQIVND (reference sequence). CDR3 length equals 15 residues. The DNA of the CDR3 is TGTGCCAGTAATCTCGGACAGGTGGGGAACACTGAAGCTTTCTTT. It yields the protein CASNLGQVGNTEAFF.

The chain carries TRBV7-2 and TRBJ1-5; TRBD1 is a possible D gene (6 bases). The CDR3 is 15 amino acids. Germline values: CDR1 SGHTA, CDR2 FQGNSA. V was shortened by 1 base and J by 4 bases, with 11 bases between the two germline ends. The CDR3 DNA reads TGTGCCAGCAGCTTAGATGGGCAGGGGAATCAGCCCCAGCATTTT. This sequence encodes CASSLDGQGNQPQHF.

The chain joins TRBV19 to TRBJ2-7; perhaps D is TRBD1 or TRBD2 (5 bases each). The CDR3 runs to 15 residues. Germline CDR1 is LNHDA and CDR2 is SQIVND (reference sequence). V was shortened by 2 bases and J by 2 bases, with 13 bases between the two germline ends. The CDR3 spells CASSITRDPTYEQYF. The CDR3 DNA reads TGTGCCAGTAGTATAACGAGGGACCCGACCTACGAGCAGTACTTC. The variable domain in full, completed from reference TRBV19 and TRBJ2-7, reads DGGITQSPKYLFRKEGQNVTLSCEQNLNHDAMYWYRQDPGQGLRLIYYSQIVNDFQKGDIAEGYSVSREKKESFPLTVTSAQKNPTAFYLCASSITRDPTYEQYFGPGTRLTVT.

J is TRBJ1-1 and V is TRBV9; a weak D match, TRBD1 (6 bases). Trimming shortened V by 4 bases and J by 6 bases, and 19 bases separated the two germline ends. The CDR3 contains 15 residues. Germline V lookup: CDR1 SGDLS, CDR2 YYNGEE. The CDR3: CASSTDSIHLSEAFF. DNA of the CDR3: TGTGCCAGCAGCACGGACAGCATACATCTATCTGAAGCTTTCTTT.

This chain links TRBV28 with TRBJ1-2; D perhaps matches TRBD1 (6 bases). Germline V gene data show CDR1 as MDHEN and CDR2 as SYDVKM. Trimming took 7 bases from V and 2 from J, leaving 14 bases between them. The CDR3 covers 14 residues. The DNA for the CDR3 is TGTGCCAGCATTGGGCAGGGGCCCAACTATGGCTACACCTTC. Translated: CASIGQGPNYGYTF.